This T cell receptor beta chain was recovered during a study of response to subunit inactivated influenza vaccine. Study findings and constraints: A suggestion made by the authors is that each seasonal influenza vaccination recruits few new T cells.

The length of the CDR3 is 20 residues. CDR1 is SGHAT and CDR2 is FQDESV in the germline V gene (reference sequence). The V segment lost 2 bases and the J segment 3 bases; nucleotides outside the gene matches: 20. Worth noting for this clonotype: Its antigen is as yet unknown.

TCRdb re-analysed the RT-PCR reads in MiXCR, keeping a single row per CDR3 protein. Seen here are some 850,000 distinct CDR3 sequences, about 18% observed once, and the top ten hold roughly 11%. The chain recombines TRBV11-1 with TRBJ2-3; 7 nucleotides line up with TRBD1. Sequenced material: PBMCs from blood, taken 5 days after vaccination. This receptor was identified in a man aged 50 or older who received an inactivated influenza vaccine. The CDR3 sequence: CASSLTPDRDSPWGTDTQYF. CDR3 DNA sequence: TGTGCCAGCAGCTTAACCCCAGACAGGGATTCCCCCTGGGGAACAGATACGCAGTATTTT.